This T cell receptor (beta chain) was identified in a study of blood T cell repertoires in COVID-19. Study overall: PBMCs, B-cell-depleted T cells, or T cells provided the cDNA or gDNA that made up the material.

CDR1 SGHKS and CDR2 YYEKEE come from the germline V gene (reference sequence). The CDR3 has 15 residues. V lost 0 bases, J lost 7 bases, and 9 bases stayed unmatched. The repertoire was sequenced with immunoSEQ multiplex PCR; TCRdb's copy has only in-frame clones and lacks some. Of about 200,000 clones listed, roughly 84% are singletons. The sequencing input was PBMCs or T cells enriched from blood (not recorded which). The receptor's source is a woman aged 25 to 39 who had been exposed to COVID-19. The V gene is TRBV5-5, the J gene TRBJ2-7, with TRBD1 matching over 8 bases. CDR3 in DNA: TGTGCCAGCAGCTTGGCGAGTCAGGGGGCGGGTGAGCAGTACTTC. It encodes CASSLASQGAGEQYF.